Below, 10 T cell receptor beta chains from the same sample are listed, as sequenced in a study of T cell repertoires in cytomegalovirus infection. TCRdb analysed the reads with MiXCR anew, one entry per CDR3 protein. The sample includes fewer than 550,000 distinct CDR3 sequences, approximately 15% of them seen just once. The sequencing sample was made of CD8+ T cells from PBMCs. The source of these receptors is a human donor in good health (CMV status not recorded). Some clones in this sample may be carry-over from other donors' samples.

This chain links TRBV5-6 with TRBJ1-1; D call uncertain. Germline loops: CDR1 SGHDT, CDR2 YYEEEE. The CDR3 has 14 amino acids. The V end lost 3 bases, the J end lost 6 bases, and 15 bases lay between the germline ends. The CDR3 DNA reads TGTGCCAGCAGCTATCCGACGAAAAGGTCTGAAGCTTTCTTT. Its protein product is CASSYPTKRSEAFF. Based on the CDR3 plus reference TRBV5-6 and TRBJ1-1, the full variable domain is DAGVTQSPTHLIKTRGQQVTLRCSPKSGHDTVSWYQQALGQGPQFIFQYYEEEERQRGNFPDRFSGHQFPNYSSELNVNALLLGDSALYLCASSYPTKRSEAFFGQGTRLTVV.

This clonotype occurred a few times. This chain connects TRBV27 to TRBJ2-7; tentatively, D is TRBD2 (5 bases). CDR3 length equals 13 residues. Germline V gene sequence: CDR1 MNHEY, CDR2 SMNVEV (reference sequence). The V end was cut by 5 bases, the J end by 9 bases, with 17 bases between. CDR3 sequence: CASSPVNDRGQYF. In nucleotides, the CDR3 is TGTGCCAGCAGTCCTGTGAATGACCGGGGGCAGTACTTC.

The J gene is TRBJ2-7, the V gene TRBV6-6, with D hard to call. Trimming took off 6 bases at V and 3 bases at J, with 21 bases between the two ends. The germline V gene encodes CDR1 MNHNY and CDR2 SVGAGI (reference sequence). The CDR3 has 16 residues. This chain's CDR3 is CASSLYSGGPNYEQYF. CDR3 DNA sequence: TGTGCCAGCAGCCTCTATTCTGGCGGTCCGAACTACGAGCAGTACTTC.

This clonotype was seen many times. The chain combines TRBV6-5 with TRBJ2-1; D is tentatively TRBD1 or TRBD2 (6 bases each). The CDR3 runs to 16 residues. The germline gives CDR1 MNHEY, CDR2 SVGAGI. V lost 5 bases to trimming and J lost 7 bases, with 21 bases between them. In nucleotides, the CDR3 is TGTGCCAGCAGTCCCCCGGGGGCGGTCCTCGGAAATGAGCAGTTCTTC. Protein sequence: CASSPPGAVLGNEQFF.

This chain connects TRBV7-3 to TRBJ2-2, with TRBD2 matching over 7 bases. Losses at the gene ends were 10 bases for V and 4 bases for J; bases not matched to a gene: 15. The V gene's germline CDR1 is SGHTA and CDR2 FQGTGA. The CDR3 extends over 16 amino acids. The CDR3: CATGSIGGVSTGELFF. DNA for the CDR3: TGTGCCACCGGGAGTATTGGGGGGGTATCCACCGGGGAGCTGTTTTTT.

This clonotype showed up just a few times. The chain has TRBV15 and TRBJ2-7; unclear D gene. Germline-derived CDR1 and CDR2 are LNHNV and YYDKDF (reference sequence). This CDR3 has 14 residues. Between the trimmed V and J ends, which lost 1 base and 6 bases, there was a span of 13 bases. CDR3 bases: TGTGCCACCAGCAGAGTCTCGGGCAGTTCCGAGCAGTACTTC. Protein: CATSRVSGSSEQYF. Full variable domain (remainder filled in from reference TRBV15 and TRBJ2-7): DAMVIQNPRYQVTQFGKPVTLSCSQTLNHNVMYWYQQKSSQAPKLLFHYYDKDFNNEADTPDNFQSRRPNTSFCFLDIRSPGLGDTAMYLCATSRVSGSSEQYFGPGTRLTVT.

This clonotype was seen at least ten times. The rearrangement joins TRBV5-1 to TRBJ2-1; D uncertain. The CDR3 has 16 residues. Germline V gene lookup returns CDR1 SGHRS and CDR2 YFSETQ. Trimming removed 0 bases at V and 0 bases at J, with 10 bases between. The CDR3 loop reads CASSLVAEFSYNEQFF. CDR3 bases: TGCGCCAGCAGCTTGGTGGCGGAGTTCTCCTACAATGAGCAGTTCTTC.

This clonotype came up a few times. The gene calls are TRBV6-4 and TRBJ2-3; D is possibly TRBD1 (6 bases). Germline V gene sequence: CDR1 MRHNA, CDR2 SNTAGT. The V gene lost 0 bases and the J gene lost 14 bases, with 12 bases spanning the gap. The CDR3 is 12 amino acids. The CDR3: CASSDSEGERYF. DNA of the CDR3: TGTGCCAGCAGTGACTCCGAGGGGGAGAGGTATTTT.

This chain links TRBV29-1 with TRBJ1-1; D unresolved. V was shortened by 7 bases and J by 2 bases, with 11 bases between the two germline ends. Per germline, CDR1 SQVTM and CDR2 ANQGSEA. The CDR3 is made up of 12 amino acids. This CDR3 reads CSGARTNTEAFF. CDR3 bases: TGCAGCGGAGCTCGGACCAACACTGAAGCTTTCTTT.

This clonotype was recorded a few times. In DNA, the CDR3 is TGTGCCAGCAGCTTGGGGGGGGCCAGAGATACGCAGTATTTT. This gives the protein CASSLGGARDTQYF. The rearrangement uses TRBV11-3 and TRBJ2-3; a weak D match, TRBD2 (7 bases). This CDR3 spans 14 amino acids. CDR1 is SGHNT and CDR2 is YENEEA in the germline V gene. The V and J ends lost 3 bases and 5 bases respectively, with 12 bases between them.